The entry that follows covers one T cell receptor (beta chain) sequence. This was a deep-level run. Here immunoSEQ multiplex PCR was the method, and the copy in TCRdb shows in-frame clones only, minus some. The repertoire holds millions of clones, with about 94% as singletons. V was pared by 0 bases and J by 4 bases, with 16 bases between. CDR3 size: 17 residues. Germline values: CDR1 KGHSH, CDR2 LQKENI. This entry comes from a study of shared clonotypes between healthy human individuals. The wider study: Per donor, three plates held CD4 naive cells, three held CD4 memory, two held CD8 naive and one held CD8 memory.

CD45RO-negative cells were positively selected for CCR7, leaving out terminally differentiated effector memory CD45RA+ cells. V is TRBV18 and J is TRBJ2-1, with a tentative D call TRBD2 (6 bases). Input material: naive CD8+ T cells sorted from blood. This TCR came from a man between 18 and 35 years old in good health. The chain's CDR3 is CASSPPPGSIGYNEQFF. In DNA, the CDR3 is TGTGCCAGCTCACCACCGCCCGGGAGTATCGGGTACAATGAGCAGTTCTTC.